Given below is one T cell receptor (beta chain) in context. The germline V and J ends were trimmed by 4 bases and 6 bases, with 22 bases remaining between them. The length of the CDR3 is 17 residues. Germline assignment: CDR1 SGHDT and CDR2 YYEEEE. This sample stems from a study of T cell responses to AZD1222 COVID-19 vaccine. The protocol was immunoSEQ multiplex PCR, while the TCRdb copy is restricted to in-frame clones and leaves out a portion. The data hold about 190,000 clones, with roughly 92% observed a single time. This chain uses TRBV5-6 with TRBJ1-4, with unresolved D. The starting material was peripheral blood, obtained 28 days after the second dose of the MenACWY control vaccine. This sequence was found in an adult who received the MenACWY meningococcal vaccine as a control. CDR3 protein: CASSPTIGSRADEKLFF. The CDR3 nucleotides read TGTGCCAGCAGCCCCACCATAGGGTCTAGGGCTGATGAAAAACTGTTTTTT.